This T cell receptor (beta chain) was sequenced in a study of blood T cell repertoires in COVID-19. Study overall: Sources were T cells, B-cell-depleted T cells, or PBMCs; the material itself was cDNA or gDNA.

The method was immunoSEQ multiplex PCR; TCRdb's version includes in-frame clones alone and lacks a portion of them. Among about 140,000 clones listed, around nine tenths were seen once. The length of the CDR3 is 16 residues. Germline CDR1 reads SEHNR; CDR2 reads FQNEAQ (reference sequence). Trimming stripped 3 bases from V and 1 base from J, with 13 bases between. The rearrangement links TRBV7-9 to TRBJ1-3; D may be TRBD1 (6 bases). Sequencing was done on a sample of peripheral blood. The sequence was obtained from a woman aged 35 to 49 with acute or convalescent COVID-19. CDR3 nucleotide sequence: TGTGCCAGCAGCTTGGGGGGGCTCGGTTCTGGAAACACCATATATTTT. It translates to CASSLGGLGSGNTIYF. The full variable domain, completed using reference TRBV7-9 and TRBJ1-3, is DTGVSQNPRHKITKRGQNVTFRCDPISEHNRLYWYRQTLGQGPEFLTYFQNEAQLEKSRLLSDRFSAERPKGSFSTLEIQRTEQGDSAMYLCASSLGGLGSGNTIYFGEGSWLTVV.